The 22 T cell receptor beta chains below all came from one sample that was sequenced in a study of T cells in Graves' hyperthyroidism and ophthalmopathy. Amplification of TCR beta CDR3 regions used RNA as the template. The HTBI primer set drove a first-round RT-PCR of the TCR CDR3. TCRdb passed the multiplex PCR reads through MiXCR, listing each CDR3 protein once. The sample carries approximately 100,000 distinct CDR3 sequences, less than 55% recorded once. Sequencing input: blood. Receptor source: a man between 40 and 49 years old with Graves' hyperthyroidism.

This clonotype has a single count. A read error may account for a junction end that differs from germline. The chain's CDR3 is CASSFSVTGGPNTEAVF. DNA for the CDR3: TGCGCCAGCAGCTTTTCTGTGACAGGGGGCCCGAACACTGAAGCTGTCTTT. V is TRBV5-1 and J is TRBJ1-1; 10 bases line up with TRBD1. This CDR3 is built from 17 residues. In germline, CDR1 is SGHRS, CDR2 YFSETQ.

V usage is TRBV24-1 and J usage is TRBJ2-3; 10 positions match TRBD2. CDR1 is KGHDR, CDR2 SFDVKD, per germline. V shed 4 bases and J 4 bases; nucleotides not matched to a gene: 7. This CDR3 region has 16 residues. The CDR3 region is CATSDAGLAVADTQYF. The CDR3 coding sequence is TGTGCCACCAGTGACGCCGGACTAGCGGTTGCAGATACGCAGTATTTT.

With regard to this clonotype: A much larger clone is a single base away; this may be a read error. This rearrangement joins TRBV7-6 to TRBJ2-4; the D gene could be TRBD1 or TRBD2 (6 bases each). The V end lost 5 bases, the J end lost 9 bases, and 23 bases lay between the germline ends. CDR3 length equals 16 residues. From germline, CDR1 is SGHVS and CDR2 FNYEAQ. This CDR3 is CASSLLTGARGVIQYF. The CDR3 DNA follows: TGTGCCAGCAGCCTCTTGACGGGGGCGCGAGGGGTCATTCAGTACTTC.

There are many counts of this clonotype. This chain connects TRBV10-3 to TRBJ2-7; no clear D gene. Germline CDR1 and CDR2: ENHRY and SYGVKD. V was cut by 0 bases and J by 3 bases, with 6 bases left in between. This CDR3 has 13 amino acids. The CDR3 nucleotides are TGTGCCATCAGTGAGTCGGGGATCTACGAGCAGTACTTC. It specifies CAISESGIYEQYF.

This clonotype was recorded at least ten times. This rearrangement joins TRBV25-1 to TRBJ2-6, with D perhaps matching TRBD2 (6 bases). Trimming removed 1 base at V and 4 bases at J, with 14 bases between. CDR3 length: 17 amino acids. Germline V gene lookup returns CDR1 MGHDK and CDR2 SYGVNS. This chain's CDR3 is CASSEWRGGTGANVLTF. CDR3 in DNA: TGTGCCAGCAGTGAATGGAGGGGCGGCACGGGGGCCAACGTCCTGACTTTC.

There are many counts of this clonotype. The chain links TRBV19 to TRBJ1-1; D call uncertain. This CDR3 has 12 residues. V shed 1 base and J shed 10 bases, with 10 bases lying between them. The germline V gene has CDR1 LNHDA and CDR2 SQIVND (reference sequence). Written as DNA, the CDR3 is TGTGCCAGTAGTATAGGGCCCCGGCGAGCTTTCTTT. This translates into CASSIGPRRAFF. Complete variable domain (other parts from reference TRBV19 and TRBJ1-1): DGGITQSPKYLFRKEGQNVTLSCEQNLNHDAMYWYRQDPGQGLRLIYYSQIVNDFQKGDIAEGYSVSREKKESFPLTVTSAQKNPTAFYLCASSIGPRRAFFGQGTRLTVV.

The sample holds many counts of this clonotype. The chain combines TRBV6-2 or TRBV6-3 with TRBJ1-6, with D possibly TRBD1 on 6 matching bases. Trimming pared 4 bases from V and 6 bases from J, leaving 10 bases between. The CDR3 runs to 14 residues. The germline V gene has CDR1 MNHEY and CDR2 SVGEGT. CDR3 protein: CASSWGTSNSPLHF. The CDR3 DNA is TGTGCCAGCAGTTGGGGGACAAGTAATTCACCCCTCCACTTT.

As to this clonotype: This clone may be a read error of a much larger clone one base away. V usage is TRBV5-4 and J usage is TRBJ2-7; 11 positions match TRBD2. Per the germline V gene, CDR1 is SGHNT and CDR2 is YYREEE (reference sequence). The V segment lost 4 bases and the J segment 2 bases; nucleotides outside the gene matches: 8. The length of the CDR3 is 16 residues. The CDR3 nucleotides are TGTGCCAGCAGCCTAGCTAGCGGGAGGAGCGCCTACGAGCAGTACTTC. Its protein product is CASSLASGRSAYEQYF.

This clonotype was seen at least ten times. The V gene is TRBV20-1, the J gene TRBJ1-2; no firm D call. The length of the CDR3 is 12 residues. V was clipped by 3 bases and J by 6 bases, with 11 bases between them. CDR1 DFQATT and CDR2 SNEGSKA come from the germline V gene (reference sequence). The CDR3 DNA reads TGCAGTGCTAGCCCAGGCCCAGATGGCTACACCTTC. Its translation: CSASPGPDGYTF.

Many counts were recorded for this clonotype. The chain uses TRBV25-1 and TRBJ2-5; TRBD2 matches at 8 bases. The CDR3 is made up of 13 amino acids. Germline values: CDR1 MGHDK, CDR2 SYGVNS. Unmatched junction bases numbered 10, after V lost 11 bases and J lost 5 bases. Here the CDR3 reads CAVGAGGTETQYF. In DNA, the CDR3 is TGTGCCGTGGGGGCGGGAGGAACTGAGACCCAGTACTTC. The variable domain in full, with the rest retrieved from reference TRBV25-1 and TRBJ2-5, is EADIYQTPRYLVIGTGKKITLECSQTMGHDKMYWYQQDPGMELHLIHYSYGVNSTEKGDLSSESTVSRIRTEHFPLTLESARPSHTSQYLCAVGAGGTETQYFGPGTRLLVL.

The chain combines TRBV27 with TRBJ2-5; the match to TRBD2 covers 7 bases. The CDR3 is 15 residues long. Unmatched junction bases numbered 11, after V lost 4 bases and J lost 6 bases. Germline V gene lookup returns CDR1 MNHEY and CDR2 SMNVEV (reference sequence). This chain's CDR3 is CASSSHSGGGKTQYF. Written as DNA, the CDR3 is TGTGCCAGCAGTTCCCACTCTGGGGGGGGTAAGACCCAGTACTTC.

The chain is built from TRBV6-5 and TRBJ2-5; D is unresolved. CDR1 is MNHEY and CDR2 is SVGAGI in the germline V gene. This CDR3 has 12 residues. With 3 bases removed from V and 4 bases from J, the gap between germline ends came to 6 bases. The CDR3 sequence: CASSYGVETQYF. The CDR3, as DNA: TGTGCCAGCAGTTATGGGGTAGAGACCCAGTACTTC.

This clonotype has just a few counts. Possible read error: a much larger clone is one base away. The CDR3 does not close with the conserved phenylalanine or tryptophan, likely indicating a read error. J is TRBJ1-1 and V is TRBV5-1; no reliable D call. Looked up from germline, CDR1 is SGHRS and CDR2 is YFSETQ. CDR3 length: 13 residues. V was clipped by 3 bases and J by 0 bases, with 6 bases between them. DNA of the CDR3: TGCGCCAGCAGCTCACAAATGAACACTGAAGCTTTCTCT. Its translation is CASSSQMNTEAFS.

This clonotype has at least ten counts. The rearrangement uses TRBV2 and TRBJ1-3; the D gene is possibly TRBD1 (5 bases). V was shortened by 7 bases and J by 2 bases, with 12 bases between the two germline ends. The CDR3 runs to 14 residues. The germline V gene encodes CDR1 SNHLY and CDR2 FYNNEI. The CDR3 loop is CASMRGLAGNTIYF. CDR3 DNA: TGTGCCAGCATGAGGGGTCTCGCTGGAAACACCATATATTTT.

CDR3 in DNA: TGTGCCAGCGGCCGTAGCAATCAGCCCCAGCATTTT. Protein product: CASGRSNQPQHF. V gene TRBV5-8 combines with J gene TRBJ1-5; D not resolved. The V and J ends lost 7 bases and 0 bases respectively, with 5 bases between them. The germline V gene encodes CDR1 SGHTS and CDR2 YDEGEE. The CDR3 length is 12 residues. The whole variable domain, remainder taken from reference TRBV5-8 and TRBJ1-5, is EAGVTQSPTHLIKTRGQQATLRCSPISGHTSVYWYQQALGLGLQFLLWYDEGEERNRGNFPPRFSGRQFPNYSSELNVNALELEDSALYLCASGRSNQPQHFGDGTRLSIL.

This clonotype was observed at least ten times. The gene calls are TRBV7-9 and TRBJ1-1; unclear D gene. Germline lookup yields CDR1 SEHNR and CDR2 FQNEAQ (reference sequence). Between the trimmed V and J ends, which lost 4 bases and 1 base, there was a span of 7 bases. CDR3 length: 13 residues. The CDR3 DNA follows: TGTGCCAGCAGCTCGAAGAAGAACACTGAAGCTTTCTTT. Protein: CASSSKKNTEAFF.

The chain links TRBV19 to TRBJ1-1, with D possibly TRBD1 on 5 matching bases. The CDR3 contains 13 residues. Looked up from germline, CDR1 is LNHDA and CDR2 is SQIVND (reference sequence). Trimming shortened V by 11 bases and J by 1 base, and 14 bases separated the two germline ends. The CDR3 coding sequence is TGTGCCTGGAGTGAAGACAGGAACACTGAAGCTTTCTTT. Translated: CAWSEDRNTEAFF.

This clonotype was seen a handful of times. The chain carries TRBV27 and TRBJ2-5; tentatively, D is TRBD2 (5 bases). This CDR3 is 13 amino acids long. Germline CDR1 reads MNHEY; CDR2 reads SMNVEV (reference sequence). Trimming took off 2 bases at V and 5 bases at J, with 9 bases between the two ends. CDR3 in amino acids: CASSLGLWETQYF. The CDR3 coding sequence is TGTGCCAGCAGTTTAGGACTGTGGGAGACCCAGTACTTC.

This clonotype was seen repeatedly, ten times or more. The CDR3 reads CASSYSGEPNQPQHF. The DNA for the CDR3 is TGTGCCAGCAGTTACTCAGGGGAACCCAATCAGCCCCAGCATTTT. This chain uses TRBV6-5 with TRBJ1-5; tentatively, D is TRBD1 (5 bases). Trimming removed 0 bases from V and 3 bases from J, with 9 bases in between. CDR3 length equals 15 residues. Looked up from germline, CDR1 is MNHEY and CDR2 is SVGAGI.

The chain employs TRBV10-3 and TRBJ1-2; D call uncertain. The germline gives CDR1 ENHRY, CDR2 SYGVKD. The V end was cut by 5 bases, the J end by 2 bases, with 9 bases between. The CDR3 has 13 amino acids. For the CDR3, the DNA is TGTGCCATCAGTCTGGACGGGAACTATGGCTACACCTTC. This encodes CAISLDGNYGYTF.

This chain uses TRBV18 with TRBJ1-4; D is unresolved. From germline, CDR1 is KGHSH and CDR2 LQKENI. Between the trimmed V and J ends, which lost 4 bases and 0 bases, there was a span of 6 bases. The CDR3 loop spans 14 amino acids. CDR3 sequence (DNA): TGTGCCAGCTCACACGGACCAACTAATGAAAAACTGTTTTTT. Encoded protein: CASSHGPTNEKLFF.

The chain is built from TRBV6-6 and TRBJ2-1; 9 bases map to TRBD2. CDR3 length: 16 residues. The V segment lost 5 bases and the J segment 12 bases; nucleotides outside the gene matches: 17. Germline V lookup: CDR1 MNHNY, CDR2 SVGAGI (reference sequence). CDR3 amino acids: CASSPNLAGAYNGQFF. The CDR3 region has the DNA TGTGCCAGCAGTCCCAACTTAGCGGGAGCTTATAACGGGCAGTTCTTC.